What follows are 30 T cell receptor beta chains derived from one specimen sequenced in a study of blood T cell repertoires in COVID-19. Profiled with immunoSEQ multiplex PCR; TCRdb holds only in-frame clones, not every one. This repertoire shows about 210,000 clones, about 88% found once; its top ten account for less than 2%. Sequences were obtained from peripheral blood. The receptor source for this set is an older man with acute or convalescent COVID-19.

The chain is built from TRBV6-6 and TRBJ2-3; perhaps TRBD2 as D (5 bases). Germline CDR1 reads MNHNY; CDR2 reads SVGAGI (reference sequence). The CDR3 contains 12 residues. The germline V and J ends were trimmed by 0 bases and 10 bases, with 8 bases remaining between them. The CDR3 DNA sequence: TGTGCCAGCAGTTACTCGGGAGCGTCGCAGTATTTT. Amino acid sequence: CASSYSGASQYF.

This clone has just one count. This chain uses TRBV9 with TRBJ2-1, with 7 bases identical to TRBD2. Germline V lookup: CDR1 SGDLS, CDR2 YYNGEE. Unmatched junction bases numbered 6, after V lost 0 bases and J lost 3 bases. The CDR3 consists of 16 residues. The CDR3 here is CASSVEGGSIYNEQFF. CDR3 DNA sequence: TGTGCCAGCAGCGTAGAGGGCGGGAGTATCTACAATGAGCAGTTCTTC. Drawing the rest from reference TRBV9 and TRBJ2-1, the complete variable domain is DSGVTQTPKHLITATGQRVTLRCSPRSGDLSVYWYQQSLDQGLQFLIQYYNGEERAKGNILERFSAQQFPDLHSELNLSSLELGDSALYFCASSVEGGSIYNEQFFGPGTRLTVL.

V is TRBV11-2 and J is TRBJ2-3, with TRBD2 as a possible D gene (6 bases). This CDR3 contains 17 residues. Germline values: CDR1 SGHAT, CDR2 FQNNGV. The V and J ends lost 0 bases and 6 bases respectively, with 19 bases between them. This CDR3 reads CASSLESWASVADTQYF. The CDR3 coding sequence is TGTGCCAGCAGCTTAGAATCCTGGGCTAGCGTGGCGGATACGCAGTATTTT.

This chain links TRBV20-1 with TRBJ2-1; a possible D gene is TRBD2 (6 bases). CDR1 and CDR2 from the germline V gene are DFQATT and SNEGSKA (reference sequence). V gave up 3 bases and J gave up 7 bases, with 13 bases separating them. The CDR3 spans 13 residues. The CDR3 nucleotides read TGCAGTGCTAGTCGATGGGAGGCAAATGAGCAGTTCTTC. Its protein product is CSASRWEANEQFF.

This chain links TRBV4-3 with TRBJ2-2, with D perhaps TRBD2 (5 bases). Trimming took 0 bases from V and 5 from J, leaving 16 bases between them. The CDR3 runs 17 residues. Germline CDR1 reads LGHNA; CDR2 reads YSLEER. The CDR3 here is CASSQDITGKATGELFF. For the CDR3, the DNA is TGCGCCAGCAGCCAAGATATAACGGGAAAGGCAACCGGGGAGCTGTTTTTT.

The chain is built from TRBV6-5 and TRBJ2-3; the D is unclear. Trimming removed 6 bases at V and 4 bases at J, with 11 bases between. Germline V gene data show CDR1 as MNHEY and CDR2 as SVGAGI. CDR3 length equals 13 residues. The CDR3 loop is CASSPLTSDTQYF. The CDR3 DNA is TGTGCCAGCAGCCCCTTAACTTCAGATACGCAGTATTTT.

This clone was seen a few times. J is TRBJ2-2 and V is TRBV5-6, with 14 bases fitting TRBD2. Losses at the gene ends were 4 bases for V and 7 bases for J; bases not matched to a gene: 6. Germline V gives CDR1 SGHDT, CDR2 YYEEEE. The CDR3 has 16 residues. CDR3 amino acids: CASSRGLAGAGGELFF. CDR3 DNA sequence: TGTGCCAGCAGCAGGGGACTAGCGGGAGCTGGCGGGGAGCTGTTTTTT.

This clone was recorded a few times. The CDR3 nucleotides read TGTGCCAGCAGTGAGCCAGGACAGGTCAATCAGCCCCAGCATTTT. Protein sequence: CASSEPGQVNQPQHF. The rearrangement joins TRBV6-1 to TRBJ1-5, with 7 bases matching TRBD1. V gave up 3 bases and J gave up 3 bases; unmatched junction bases: 5. Germline CDR1 and CDR2: MNHNS and SASEGT. The CDR3 has 15 amino acids.

The CDR3 DNA reads as TGTGCCACCCCGGGAGCGGACAAACCCTACGAGCAGTACTTC. Translated: CATPGADKPYEQYF. The V and J genes are TRBV24-1 and TRBJ2-7; TRBD2 might be the D (6 bases). Per the germline V gene, CDR1 is KGHDR and CDR2 is SFDVKD. The CDR3 sequence is 14 residues long. Trimming removed 9 bases at V and 2 bases at J, with 16 bases between.

The chain combines TRBV5-4 with TRBJ1-1; D is undetermined. The CDR3 is 15 residues long. Germline V lookup: CDR1 SGHNT, CDR2 YYREEE (reference sequence). The V gene lost 0 bases and the J gene lost 1 base, with 10 bases spanning the gap. CDR3: CASSLDRGSNTEAFF. The CDR3 region has the DNA TGTGCCAGCAGCTTGGATCGGGGATCGAACACTGAAGCTTTCTTT.

The chain is built from TRBV12-3 or TRBV12-4 and TRBJ1-1; TRBD1 matches at 10 bases. The length of the CDR3 is 13 residues. Trimming removed 6 bases from V and 5 bases from J; junction bases left unmatched: 3. The CDR3: CASRTGGTTEAFF. The CDR3 bases are TGTGCCAGCAGGACAGGGGGCACTACTGAAGCTTTCTTT.

The chain carries TRBV24-1 and TRBJ2-1; possible D gene TRBD1, 6 bases. The CDR3 totals 13 residues. CDR1 is KGHDR, CDR2 SFDVKD, per germline. Trimming took off 9 bases at V and 5 bases at J, with 13 bases between the two ends. In DNA, the CDR3 is TGTGCCACCTCCAGGGGTGGTAACAATGAGCAGTTCTTC. This encodes CATSRGGNNEQFF.

The V call is TRBV6-5, the J call TRBJ2-3; 7 nucleotides line up with TRBD1. Germline values: CDR1 MNHEY, CDR2 SVGAGI. CDR3 length equals 15 residues. The V gene end was trimmed by 6 bases and the J gene end by 4 bases; junction bases not matched to a gene: 10. The CDR3 reads CASRQTGQLSDTQYF. The DNA of the CDR3 is TGTGCCAGCAGGCAAACGGGACAGTTGTCAGATACGCAGTATTTT.

CDR3 in DNA: TGTGCCAGCAGCGTAGCCCTAGCGGGATACAATGAGCAGTTCTTC. Amino acids: CASSVALAGYNEQFF. The J gene is TRBJ2-1, the V gene TRBV9; 9 bases match TRBD2. Losses at the gene ends were 0 bases for V and 4 bases for J; bases not matched to a gene: 2. This CDR3 region has 15 residues. The germline V gene encodes CDR1 SGDLS and CDR2 YYNGEE.

The rearrangement joins TRBV28 to TRBJ2-7, with D possibly TRBD2 on 6 matching bases. CDR3 length: 14 residues. Germline V lookup: CDR1 MDHEN, CDR2 SYDVKM. Trimming removed 5 bases at V and 3 bases at J, with 14 bases between. CDR3 in amino acids: CASSPPGLNYEQYF. In DNA form, the CDR3 reads TGTGCCAGCAGTCCGCCGGGACTCAACTACGAGCAGTACTTC. Drawing the rest from reference TRBV28 and TRBJ2-7, the complete variable domain is DVKVTQSSRYLVKRTGEKVFLECVQDMDHENMFWYRQDPGLGLRLIYFSYDVKMKEKGDIPEGYSVSREKKERFSLILESASTNQTSMYLCASSPPGLNYEQYFGPGTRLTVT.

The V and J genes are TRBV4-1 and TRBJ2-5, with TRBD1 matching over 9 bases. Germline CDR1 and CDR2: MGHRA and YSYEKL. J gave up 10 bases and V 5 bases, and 11 bases lay outside the gene matches. This CDR3 spans 14 amino acids. As DNA, the CDR3 is TGCGCCAGCAGCTTACCGGGACAGGGCGGTGACCAGTACTTC. It encodes CASSLPGQGGDQYF.

The chain carries TRBV3-1 (or the pseudogene TRBV3-2) and TRBJ1-1; D is possibly TRBD1 (5 bases). Looked up from germline, CDR1 is LGHDT and CDR2 is YNNKEL (reference sequence). V was trimmed by 6 bases and J by 5 bases, leaving 7 bases between them. The CDR3 is 11 amino acids. CDR3 loop: CASRQGTEAFF. In DNA form, the CDR3 reads TGTGCCAGCAGGCAGGGAACTGAAGCTTTCTTT.

This clone was observed once. The rearrangement uses TRBV19 and TRBJ1-5; 10 nucleotides align to TRBD1. This CDR3 region has 15 residues. The V gene's germline CDR1 is LNHDA and CDR2 SQIVND (reference sequence). V was clipped by 5 bases and J by 6 bases; unmatched bases: 7. The CDR3 sequence is CASSPMTGGGQPQHF. CDR3 coding DNA: TGTGCCAGTAGTCCCATGACAGGGGGCGGTCAGCCCCAGCATTTT.

The rearrangement uses TRBV5-6 and TRBJ1-6; D gene unclear. The germline V gene has CDR1 SGHDT and CDR2 YYEEEE. The CDR3 extends over 16 amino acids. Trimming pared 4 bases from V and 6 bases from J, leaving 17 bases between. The CDR3 loop is CASSPSFSPINSPLHF. The CDR3 bases are TGTGCCAGCAGCCCGAGCTTCTCCCCGATTAATTCACCCCTCCACTTT.

Concerning this clone: This CDR3 is also generated by other DNA sequences in the sample. The chain links TRBV20-1 to TRBJ1-5; D possibly corresponds to TRBD1 (6 bases). Germline CDR1 and CDR2: DFQATT and SNEGSKA (reference sequence). Deletions cut 3 bases from V and 5 bases from J, with 8 bases between. The CDR3 totals 12 residues. The CDR3 DNA follows: TGCAGTGCTAGTTCAGGGGATCAGCCCCAGCATTTT. Translation gives CSASSGDQPQHF.

The chain combines TRBV5-1 with TRBJ2-1, with TRBD1 matching 8 bases. Germline CDR1 and CDR2: SGHRS and YFSETQ. This CDR3 has 13 amino acids. The junction had 6 bases not matched to a gene; V was cut back by 4 bases and J by 9 bases. The CDR3 here is CASSVSQGGEQFF. As DNA, the CDR3 is TGCGCCAGCAGCGTTTCACAGGGGGGTGAGCAGTTCTTC.

As regards this clone: One end of the junction is discordant with germline, which a read error may explain. The chain employs TRBV3-1 (or the pseudogene TRBV3-2) and TRBJ1-1; 7 nucleotides align to TRBD1. The CDR3 length is 14 residues. Germline V gene sequence: CDR1 LGHDT, CDR2 YNNKEL (reference sequence). The CDR3 nucleotides are TGTGCCAGCACCCAAGGGGGCTACAACACTGAAGCTTTCTTT. Amino acids: CASTQGGYNTEAFF.

The rearrangement joins TRBV5-1 to TRBJ2-3, with 13 bases identical to TRBD2. Germline V gene lookup returns CDR1 SGHRS and CDR2 YFSETQ. V lost 1 base and J lost 4; bases outside the gene matches: 9. The CDR3 extends over 18 amino acids. The CDR3 here is CASSLIGTSGISADTQYF. The DNA for the CDR3 is TGCGCCAGCAGCTTGATTGGGACTAGCGGGATTTCTGCAGATACGCAGTATTTT.

The rearrangement uses TRBV5-5 and TRBJ1-2; 7 bases are a match to TRBD1. With V trimmed by 4 bases and J by 2 bases, 11 bases remained unmatched. The CDR3 covers 16 residues. The germline CDR1 and CDR2 sequences are SGHKS and YYEKEE (reference sequence). CDR3 sequence: CASSAQGGQKNYGYTF. For the CDR3, the DNA is TGTGCCAGCAGCGCCCAAGGGGGACAGAAGAACTATGGCTACACCTTC.

The chain employs TRBV30 and TRBJ2-7, with D perhaps TRBD2 (5 bases). This CDR3 contains 12 residues. Looked up from germline, CDR1 is GTSNPN and CDR2 is SVGIG (reference sequence). V lost 3 bases, J lost 7 bases, and 13 bases lay in between. The CDR3 bases are TGTGCCTGGAGGAGGGCTGGAGGTGAGCAGTACTTC. This translates into CAWRRAGGEQYF.

This chain connects TRBV3-1 (or the pseudogene TRBV3-2) to TRBJ1-6; no reliable D call. Trimming took 4 bases from V and 0 from J, leaving 10 bases between them. The CDR3 extends over 16 amino acids. The germline CDR1 and CDR2 sequences are LGHDT and YNNKEL (reference sequence). The CDR3 loop reads CASSPSFGSYNSPLHF. CDR3 DNA: TGTGCCAGCAGCCCCTCCTTCGGCTCCTATAATTCACCCCTCCACTTT.

This clone was detected only once. This chain uses TRBV6-5 with TRBJ1-5, with D possibly being TRBD1 (6 bases). The CDR3 covers 15 residues. V dropped 6 bases and J dropped 0 bases, with 12 bases sitting between them. Germline V lookup: CDR1 MNHEY, CDR2 SVGAGI. The CDR3 loop reads CASSPRGYSNQPQHF. CDR3 nucleotide sequence: TGTGCCAGCAGCCCCAGGGGATATAGCAATCAGCCCCAGCATTTT.

The chain combines TRBV29-1 with TRBJ1-2; the D is unclear. Germline CDR1 reads SQVTM; CDR2 reads ANQGSEA. The CDR3 has 12 amino acids. Trimming cost V 7 bases and J 5 bases, with 14 bases left between them. CDR3 sequence (DNA): TGCAGCGCTTCCGGCGGGAATTATGGCTACACCTTC. Translated: CSASGGNYGYTF. Supplemented by reference TRBV29-1 and TRBJ1-2, the full variable domain reads SAVISQKPSRDICQRGTSLTIQCQVDSQVTMMFWYRQQPGQSLTLIATANQGSEATYESGFVIDKFPISRPNLTFSTLTVSNMSPEDSSIYLCSASGGNYGYTFGSGTRLTVV.

The CDR3 nucleotides read TGCAGCGTTGACGACGGGAGCAATCAGCCCCAGCATTTT. It encodes CSVDDGSNQPQHF. This chain uses TRBV29-1 with TRBJ1-5; D remains ambiguous. The CDR3 has 13 residues. Trimming removed 3 bases at V and 1 base at J, with 7 bases between. CDR1 and CDR2 from the germline V gene are SQVTM and ANQGSEA.

The chain employs TRBV4-1 and TRBJ2-2; 7 bases align to TRBD2. V dropped 5 bases and J dropped 4; count of bases not matched to a gene: 10. This CDR3 is built from 16 residues. In germline, CDR1 is MGHRA, CDR2 YSYEKL. The CDR3 sequence is CASSSGPGLFTGELFF. The CDR3 DNA is TGCGCCAGCAGCTCCGGACCGGGACTATTCACCGGGGAGCTGTTTTTT.